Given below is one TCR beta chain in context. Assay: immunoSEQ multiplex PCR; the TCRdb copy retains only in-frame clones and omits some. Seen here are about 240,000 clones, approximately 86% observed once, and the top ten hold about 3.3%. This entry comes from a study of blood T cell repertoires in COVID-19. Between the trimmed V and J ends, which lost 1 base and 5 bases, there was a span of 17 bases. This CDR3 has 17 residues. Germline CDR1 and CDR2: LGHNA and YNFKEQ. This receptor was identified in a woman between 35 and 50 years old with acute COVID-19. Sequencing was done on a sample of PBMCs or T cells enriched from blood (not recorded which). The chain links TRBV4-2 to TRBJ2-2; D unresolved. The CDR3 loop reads CASSQVFSSEDTGELFF. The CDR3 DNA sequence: TGTGCCAGCAGCCAAGTTTTTAGTTCTGAGGATACCGGGGAGCTGTTTTTT.